This TCR beta chain came from a study of cytomegalovirus exposure and HLA in healthy donors. Study observations and caveats: Listed as cytomegalovirus-associated were 164 TCR beta chains. In a later analysis, specific HLA alleles were associated with some 16,000 TCR beta sequences at a 0.05 false discovery rate.

This clone turned up a few times. The antigen is not known. 60 Vbeta and 13 Jbeta primers were used in PCR. Some clones are missing from TCRdb's copy, which holds only in-frame ones; the method was immunoSEQ multiplex PCR. The sample lists some 150,000 clones, about 77% occurring once. This CDR3 has 14 amino acids. In germline, CDR1 is MDHEN, CDR2 SYDVKM. V was shortened by 7 bases and J by 0 bases, with 12 bases between the two germline ends. The specimen was PBMCs. V gene TRBV28 combines with J gene TRBJ1-1; no reliable D call. The source of this sequence is a woman aged 40 to 50 in good health and CMV-seronegative. The CDR3 sequence: CASKPKRMNTEAFF. For the CDR3, the DNA is TGTGCCAGCAAACCTAAGAGGATGAACACTGAAGCTTTCTTT.